This is a list of T cell receptor beta chains from one sample in a study of molecular identifiers for immune sequencing clone quantification. One entry per CDR3 protein, called by TCRdb with MiXCR from the PCR reads. This sample carries 60,000 to 75,000 distinct CDR3 sequences, around 19% of them seen once, and the ten largest clones take about 1.3%. Sequenced input: naive CD8+ T cells from blood, with Jurkat cell RNA spiked in. The receptors here all came from a human donor in good health. Some libraries in this study had Jurkat cell RNA spiked in. Both conserved end residues are part of each CDR3. The order of the fields is J gene, V gene, D gene, clone size, CDR3 protein, CDR3 DNA. The D gene is left open where the match is weak. The listing skips clone size in some rows; elsewhere it reads once, few, many or a size class.

>TRBJ2-7|TRBV11-2|TRBD1|many
CASSPPPGTGVYEQYF
TGTGCCAGCAGCCCCCCGCCCGGGACAGGGGTTTACGAGCAGTACTTC
>TRBJ1-1|TRBV11-2|NA|few
CASSLGLGTEAFF
TGTGCCAGCAGCTTAGGCCTGGGAACTGAAGCTTTCTTT
>TRBJ2-1|TRBV6-6|TRBD2|NA
CASSYGTSGPQFF
TGTGCCAGCAGTTACGGGACTAGCGGCCCTCAGTTCTTC
>TRBJ1-1|TRBV7-9|NA|many
CASSLHTGLTTEAFF
TGTGCCAGCAGCTTACACACGGGTTTAACGACTGAAGCTTTCTTT
>TRBJ1-5|TRBV4-2|TRBD1|many
CASSQQGASNQPQHF
TGTGCCAGCAGCCAACAGGGGGCTAGCAATCAGCCCCAGCATTTT
>TRBJ2-1|TRBV5-6|NA|few
CASRDLYRDSSYNEQFF
TGTGCCAGCAGGGACCTGTACCGGGACTCCTCCTACAATGAGCAGTTCTTC
>TRBJ2-3|TRBV27|TRBD2|many
CASSLVGGGTDTQYF
TGTGCCAGCAGTTTGGTGGGGGGGGGCACAGATACGCAGTATTTT
>TRBJ2-1|TRBV4-2|TRBD2|NA
CASSQVAGGGANEQSF
TGTGCCAGCAGCCAAGTAGCGGGAGGCGGTGCCAATGAGCAGTCCTTC
>TRBJ1-5|TRBV27|TRBD1|many
CASSSIQGARDQPQHF
TGTGCCAGCAGTTCAATACAGGGGGCGCGGGATCAGCCCCAGCATTTT
>TRBJ2-7|TRBV27|NA|NA
CASSLIDDSYEQYF
TGTGCCAGCAGTTTAATAGACGACTCCTACGAGCAGTACTTC
>TRBJ1-1|TRBV7-9|NA|many
CASSPDSLNTEAFF
TGTGCCAGCAGCCCCGACAGCTTGAACACTGAAGCTTTCTTT
>TRBJ2-7|TRBV30|NA|NA
CAWKTGPYEQYF
TGTGCCTGGAAGACAGGACCCTACGAGCAGTACTTC
>TRBJ2-1|TRBV27|TRBD1|many
CASSLWTGGVDEQFF
TGTGCCAGCAGTTTATGGACAGGGGGCGTGGATGAGCAGTTCTTC
>TRBJ1-5|TRBV20-1|NA|many
CSARDRTSSRYSNQPQHF
TGCAGTGCTAGAGATAGAACTAGTTCTCGATATAGCAATCAGCCCCAGCATTTT
>TRBJ2-2|TRBV29-1|NA|many
CSVAWYTGELFF
TGCAGCGTTGCCTGGTACACCGGGGAGCTGTTTTTT
>TRBJ1-1|TRBV2|NA|NA
CASSEMGGYDTEAFF
TGTGCCAGCAGTGAAATGGGGGGGTACGACACTGAAGCTTTCTTT
>TRBJ2-7|TRBV28|NA|NA
CASRLSPGTGEQYF
TGTGCCAGCAGATTATCCCCAGGAACGGGCGAGCAGTACTTC
>TRBJ2-3|TRBV7-8|NA|many
CASSLIGQGPTDTQYF
TGTGCCAGCAGCTTAATTGGGCAGGGGCCGACAGATACGCAGTATTTT
>TRBJ2-1|TRBV28|NA|many
CASIKGQGRSDEQFF
TGTGCCAGCATCAAAGGGCAGGGCCGGTCGGATGAGCAGTTCTTC
>TRBJ1-1|TRBV7-9|NA|many
CASSLTHRIEAFF
TGTGCCAGCAGCCTAACGCACAGGATTGAAGCTTTCTTT
>TRBJ2-3|TRBV3-1|TRBD2|NA
CASSPSGTSRDTQYF
TGTGCCAGCAGCCCTAGCGGGACTAGCAGAGACACGCAGTATTTT
>TRBJ2-2|TRBV19|NA|many
CASSPGLTGELFF
TGTGCCAGTAGTCCGGGACTGACCGGGGAGCTGTTTTTT
>TRBJ1-3|TRBV2|NA|many
CASTLGLFSGNTIYF
TGTGCCAGCACGCTGGGCTTATTCTCTGGAAACACCATATATTTT
>TRBJ2-3|TRBV20-1|NA|many
CSARDLVAGTDTQYF
TGCAGTGCTAGAGATTTAGTAGCGGGCACAGATACGCAGTATTTT
>TRBJ2-1|TRBV20-1|NA|NA
CSATSWGETYNEQFF
TGCAGTGCTACCTCATGGGGGGAGACCTACAATGAGCAGTTCTTC
>TRBJ2-5|TRBV28|TRBD1|few
CASSWDSEETQYF
TGTGCCAGCAGTTGGGACAGCGAAGAGACCCAGTACTTC
>TRBJ2-7|TRBV4-2|NA|many
CASSQEGSYEQYF
TGTGCCAGCAGCCAAGAGGGGTCCTACGAGCAGTACTTC
>TRBJ2-3|TRBV6-5|TRBD1|many
CASSYSRDRVGTDTQYF
TGTGCCAGCAGTTACTCTCGGGACAGGGTGGGCACAGATACGCAGTATTTT
>TRBJ2-3|TRBV28|TRBD2|many
CASRPSGSAADTQYF
TGTGCCAGCAGGCCAAGCGGGAGTGCGGCAGATACGCAGTATTTT
>TRBJ2-7|TRBV2|NA|many
CASSEASYAESYEQYF
TGTGCCAGCAGTGAAGCGAGCTACGCGGAGTCTTACGAGCAGTACTTC
>TRBJ1-5|TRBV6-4|NA|many
CASSDSWGQPQHF
TGTGCCAGCAGTGACTCATGGGGGCAGCCCCAGCATTTT
>TRBJ2-1|TRBV29-1|NA|many
CSVQGGQFF
TGCAGCGTTCAAGGTGGGCAGTTCTTC
>TRBJ2-7|TRBV4-2|NA|many
CASSQETGSSYEQYF
TGTGCCAGCAGCCAAGAAACGGGTTCGAGTTACGAGCAGTACTTC
>TRBJ2-3|TRBV29-1|NA|many
CSVDGFGHPSTDTQYF
TGCAGCGTTGACGGGTTCGGGCACCCAAGCACAGATACGCAGTATTTT
>TRBJ2-7|TRBV6-6|NA|many
CASSYPTHPYEQYF
TGTGCCAGCAGTTACCCTACCCACCCCTACGAGCAGTACTTC
>TRBJ2-1|TRBV7-9|TRBD1|few
CASSPGTGAINEQFF
TGTGCCAGCAGCCCCGGGACAGGGGCTATCAATGAGCAGTTCTTC
>TRBJ1-1|TRBV18|NA|many
CASSPPGLNTEAFF
TGTGCCAGCTCACCGCCCGGTTTGAACACTGAAGCTTTCTTT
>TRBJ1-4|TRBV11-3|TRBD1|many
CASSTLDRNEKLFF
TGTGCCAGCAGCACCCTGGACAGGAATGAAAAACTGTTTTTT
>TRBJ1-6|TRBV7-9|NA|many
CASSPYGDSPLHF
TGTGCCAGCAGCCCCTACGGGGATTCACCCCTCCACTTT
>TRBJ1-1|TRBV12-3/TRBV12-4|TRBD1|few
CASSGTGTEAFF
TGTGCCAGCAGTGGGACAGGGACTGAAGCTTTCTTT
>TRBJ2-6|TRBV7-9|NA|many
CASSPLTSGANVLTF
TGTGCCAGCAGTCCGCTGACTTCTGGGGCCAACGTCCTGACTTTC
>TRBJ1-1|TRBV11-2|NA|many
CASSPPAGRTEAFF
TGTGCCAGCAGCCCTCCGGCTGGCCGGACTGAAGCTTTCTTT
>TRBJ2-2|TRBV5-1|NA|many
CASSLLDSYTGELFF
TGCGCCAGCAGCTTGTTGGACAGTTACACCGGGGAGCTGTTTTTT
>TRBJ2-3|TRBV4-2|TRBD2|many
CASSQDVRLAGSTDTQYF
TGTGCCAGCAGCCAAGATGTCCGACTAGCGGGGTCCACAGATACGCAGTATTTT
>TRBJ1-2|TRBV6-2/TRBV6-3|NA|many
CASSPAYGYTF
TGTGCCAGCAGTCCCGCGTATGGCTACACCTTC